Listed here are 7 T cell receptor beta chains from one sample, sequenced in a study of T-cell reconstitution after alpha-beta-depleted transplantation in children. Unique molecular identifiers tagged the TCRbeta library. TCRdb used MiXCR to reprocess the PCR reads, holding one entry per CDR3 protein. The sample lists approximately 630,000 distinct CDR3 sequences, approximately 14% occurring once. The specimen comprised PBMCs, sampled before TCRalphabeta/CD19-depleted stem cell transplant. The receptors stem from a girl aged 2-10 years with congenital amegakaryocytic thrombocytopenia, due to receive a stem cell transplant.

The chain links TRBV15 to TRBJ2-4; 7 nucleotides match TRBD1. CDR3 length: 16 amino acids. Germline CDR1 LNHNV, CDR2 YYDKDF (reference sequence). The DNA of the CDR3 is TGTAAACCGCACAAGGGGGCTCCCCAGGGGAAAAACATTCAGTACTTC. Encoded protein: CKPHKGAPQGKNIQYF. Using reference TRBV15 and TRBJ2-4 for the parts outside the CDR3, the full variable domain is DAMVIQNPRYQVTQFGKPVTLSCSQTLNHNVMYWYQQKSSQAPKLLFHYYDKDFNNEADTPDNFQSRRPNTSFCFLDIRSPGLGDTAMYLCKPHKGAPQGKNIQYFGAGTRLSVL.

This clonotype was seen ten or more times. The chain joins TRBV12-3 or TRBV12-4 to TRBJ2-2; no clear D gene. V was pared by 3 bases and J by 7 bases, with 9 bases between. The CDR3 spans 13 residues. The DNA of the CDR3 is TGTGCCAGCAGTTTTTGGGTAGACGGGGAGCTGTTTTTT. Translating gives CASSFWVDGELFF.

This clonotype has at least ten counts. The rearrangement links TRBV5-1 to TRBJ1-5, with no clear D. V was pared by 4 bases and J by 3 bases, with 8 bases between. Looked up from germline, CDR1 is SGHRS and CDR2 is YFSETQ. The CDR3 is 13 amino acids. CDR3 in amino acids: CASSQDFNQPQHF. CDR3 coding DNA: TGCGCCAGCAGCCAGGACTTCAATCAGCCCCAGCATTTT.

The chain recombines TRBV5-1 with TRBJ2-7, with D possibly being TRBD1 (6 bases). The CDR3 spans 13 residues. With 7 bases removed from V and 2 bases from J, the gap between germline ends came to 13 bases. Germline V CDR1 and CDR2: SGHRS, YFSETQ. The CDR3 DNA follows: TGCGCCAGCTCCGACAGGCCCCCCTACGAGCAGTACTTC. Translated: CASSDRPPYEQYF. The entire variable domain, with the rest obtained from reference TRBV5-1 and TRBJ2-7, is as follows: KAGVTQTPRYLIKTRGQQVTLSCSPISGHRSVSWYQQTPGQGLQFLFEYFSETQRNKGNFPGRFSGRQFSNSRSEMNVSTLELGDSALYLCASSDRPPYEQYFGPGTRLTVT.

This clonotype was detected many times. The V and J genes are TRBV7-2 and TRBJ2-3; tentatively, D is TRBD1 (6 bases). This CDR3 is 13 amino acids long. Trimming took 5 bases from V and 6 from J, leaving 12 bases between them. Germline V gene sequence: CDR1 SGHTA, CDR2 FQGNSA. The CDR3 nucleotides read TGTGCCAGCAGCCGTGACAGGCGGGATACGCAGTATTTT. The encoded protein is CASSRDRRDTQYF.

This clonotype was seen more than once but under ten times. The J gene is TRBJ1-4, the V gene TRBV7-6, with D unclear. The CDR3 contains 15 residues. CDR1 is SGHVS, CDR2 FNYEAQ, per germline. Trimming pared 3 bases from V and 6 bases from J, leaving 14 bases between. CDR3 sequence: CASSFFRQVDEKLFF. The CDR3 coding sequence is TGTGCCAGCAGCTTTTTTAGGCAGGTTGATGAAAAACTGTTTTTT.

The table lists this clonotype with many counts. J is TRBJ2-3 and V is TRBV10-3, with a tentative D call TRBD1 (6 bases). Germline lookup yields CDR1 ENHRY and CDR2 SYGVKD. This CDR3 has 16 residues. V gave up 0 bases and J gave up 1 base, with 11 bases separating them. For the CDR3, the DNA is TGTGCCATCAGTGAGTCGAGGGACAAGGGCACAGATACGCAGTATTTT. Translation gives CAISESRDKGTDTQYF.